The source of this T cell receptor beta chain is a study of cytomegalovirus exposure and HLA in healthy donors. Study details: Unique TCRs numbering approximately 81 million, obtained from HLA-typed donors, made up an early data release.

This clone was recorded a few times. Its antigen remains unidentified. The germline V gene has CDR1 SGHVS and CDR2 FNYEAQ. The CDR3 spans 16 residues. V shed 0 bases and J shed 4 bases, with 16 bases lying between them. Notes on the study in general: In an earlier analysis, about 87% or about 30%: the productive usage of most TCR beta V segments. Later on, a genetic analysis was performed. It linked a missense variant in DCLRE1C with V- and J-gene trimming of TCR beta.

The primer mix had 60 Vbeta and 13 Jbeta primers. Using immunoSEQ multiplex PCR, the repertoire was profiled, and TCRdb retains in-frame clones only, with some absent. The data hold about 190,000 clones, with roughly 77% observed a single time. The chain is built from TRBV7-6 and TRBJ2-7; no clear D gene. This sequence originates from a woman aged 25 to 39 in good health and CMV-seropositive. Sequencing used PBMCs. Here the CDR3 DNA reads TGTGCCAGCAGCTTAGCGGTAGGAGAGGAAATGTACGAGCAGTACTTC. Translation gives CASSLAVGEEMYEQYF.